This section outlines one T cell receptor beta chain sequence together with its context. Antigen: not known. The run depth of the assay was deep. The table came from immunoSEQ multiplex PCR; TCRdb's copy has only in-frame clones and leaves some out. The sample has roughly 400,000 clones, about 96% seen once. This record comes from a study of shared clonotypes between healthy human individuals. Per germline, CDR1 MDHEN and CDR2 SYDVKM. CDR3 length: 16 residues. V was pared by 3 bases and J by 0 bases, with 12 bases between. Study results and caveats: Relative to memory subsets, naive subsets generally showed larger estimated richness. Shared clonotypes: approximately 5% naive CD4, around 3.4% naive CD8, less than 2.5% memory CD4, 0.4% memory CD8.

The chain joins TRBV28 to TRBJ2-1; no definite D call. Sequencing was carried out using memory CD8+ T cells sorted from blood. This sample's subset: CD45RO+ cells pooled with CCR7-negative TemRA cells. The sequence came from a man under 40 in good health. The CDR3 DNA sequence: TGTGCCAGCAGTTTTCTCGGGCGGAGCTCCTACAATGAGCAGTTCTTC. Protein product: CASSFLGRSSYNEQFF.